This TCR beta chain was documented in a study of blood T cell repertoires in COVID-19. Study details: Samples of COVID-19 (acute and convalescent) were obtained from the United States, Italy and Spain. T cells, B-cell-depleted T cells, or PBMCs supplied cDNA or gDNA.

Source study methods: It was from reference gene primer amplification that nucleated cell counts were estimated. The protocol was immunoSEQ multiplex PCR, while the TCRdb copy is restricted to in-frame clones and leaves out a portion. V, J and clone size are those of that table, while D and trimming were read from the DNA. Of 88,000 or so clones in the sample, about 88% were seen once. The table lists this clone with a few counts. The germline gives CDR1 LNHNV, CDR2 YYDKDF (reference sequence). This CDR3 region has 13 residues. Deletions cut 4 bases from V and 3 bases from J, with 9 bases between. The chain employs TRBV15 and TRBJ1-2; D gene uncertain. The sample consisted of peripheral blood. This receptor was obtained from a man aged 55 to 70 with acute or convalescent COVID-19. The CDR3 region is CATSTPTDYGYTF. CDR3 nucleotide sequence: TGTGCCACCAGCACCCCTACGGACTATGGCTACACCTTC.